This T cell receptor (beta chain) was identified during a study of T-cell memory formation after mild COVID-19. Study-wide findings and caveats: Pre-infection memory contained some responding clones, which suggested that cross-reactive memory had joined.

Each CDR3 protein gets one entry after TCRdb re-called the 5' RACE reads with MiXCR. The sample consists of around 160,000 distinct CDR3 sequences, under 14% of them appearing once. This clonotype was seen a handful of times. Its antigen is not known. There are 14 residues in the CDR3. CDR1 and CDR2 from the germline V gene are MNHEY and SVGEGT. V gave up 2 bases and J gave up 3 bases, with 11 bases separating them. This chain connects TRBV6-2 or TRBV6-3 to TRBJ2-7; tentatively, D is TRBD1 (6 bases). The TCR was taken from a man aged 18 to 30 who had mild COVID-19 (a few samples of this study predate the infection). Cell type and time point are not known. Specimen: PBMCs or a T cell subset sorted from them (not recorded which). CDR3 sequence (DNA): TGTGCCAGCAGTTACAATGGGGGCGTCTACGAGCAGTACGTC. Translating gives CASSYNGGVYEQYV.